The 7 T cell receptor beta chains below come from one sample, sequenced in a study of blood T cell repertoires in COVID-19. Only in-frame clones appear in the TCRdb table, and some are missing; sequencing was by immunoSEQ multiplex PCR. This sample has about 49,000 clones, with 86% found just once. Sequenced sample: peripheral blood. These receptor sequences come from a middle-aged man with active COVID-19.

The chain combines TRBV5-1 with TRBJ2-1, with D possibly TRBD2 on 7 matching bases. The V end lost 0 bases, the J end lost 4 bases, and 17 bases lay between the germline ends. The CDR3 is made up of 17 amino acids. The V gene's germline CDR1 is SGHRS and CDR2 YFSETQ. CDR3 nucleotide sequence: TGCGCCAGCAGCTTGGGGTTTCGGGGGGCCGTGTACAATGAGCAGTTCTTC. Amino acids: CASSLGFRGAVYNEQFF.

This rearrangement joins TRBV9 to TRBJ2-2, with 7 bases that match TRBD1. V lost 3 bases to trimming and J lost 1 base; unmatched junction nucleotides: 6. Germline V gene lookup returns CDR1 SGDLS and CDR2 YYNGEE. The CDR3 covers 16 residues. CDR3 amino acids: CASSAARQGNTGELFF. CDR3 in DNA: TGTGCCAGCAGCGCCGCCCGACAGGGGAACACCGGGGAGCTGTTTTTT.

J is TRBJ2-7 and V is TRBV2; D is unresolved. V lost 7 bases to trimming and J lost 1 base, with 8 bases between them. The CDR3 is 12 amino acids. Germline V gene data show CDR1 as SNHLY and CDR2 as FYNNEI. The CDR3 coding sequence is TGTGCCAGCAAGTACCAGTCCTACGAGCAGTACTTC. Amino acid sequence: CASKYQSYEQYF.

The CDR3 DNA reads as TGTGCCAGCAGACTGGGGAGGACCTACGAGCAGTACTTC. It translates to CASRLGRTYEQYF. The J gene is TRBJ2-7, the V gene TRBV28; tentatively, D is TRBD2 (6 bases). V shed 6 bases and J shed 2 bases, with 11 bases lying between them. The CDR3 runs 13 residues. The germline CDR1 and CDR2 sequences are MDHEN and SYDVKM.

The chain couples TRBV5-4 to TRBJ1-6; 7 nucleotides match TRBD1. The CDR3 has 17 residues. CDR1 and CDR2 from the germline V gene are SGHNT and YYREEE (reference sequence). J lost 5 bases, V lost 1 base, and 9 bases had no gene match. The CDR3 loop reads CASSLPIGQEDNSPLHF. The CDR3 nucleotides are TGTGCCAGCAGCTTGCCCATTGGACAGGAGGATAATTCACCCCTCCACTTT.

This chain links TRBV27 with TRBJ2-1; possibly TRBD1 for D (5 bases). The CDR3 length is 16 residues. Germline V gene lookup returns CDR1 MNHEY and CDR2 SMNVEV (reference sequence). V lost 4 bases and J lost 0, with 13 bases in between. As DNA, the CDR3 is TGTGCCAGCAGTTCATTTCAGGGATTCTCCTACAATGAGCAGTTCTTC. Its translation is CASSSFQGFSYNEQFF.

The rearrangement links TRBV6-4 to TRBJ1-1; D possibly corresponds to TRBD1 (5 bases). There are 15 residues in the CDR3. Germline CDR1 reads MRHNA; CDR2 reads SNTAGT. Deletions cut 6 bases from V and 2 bases from J, with 16 bases between. CDR3 protein: CASRPDGAGNTEAFF. CDR3 coding DNA: TGTGCCAGCAGACCCGATGGGGCTGGAAACACTGAAGCTTTCTTT.